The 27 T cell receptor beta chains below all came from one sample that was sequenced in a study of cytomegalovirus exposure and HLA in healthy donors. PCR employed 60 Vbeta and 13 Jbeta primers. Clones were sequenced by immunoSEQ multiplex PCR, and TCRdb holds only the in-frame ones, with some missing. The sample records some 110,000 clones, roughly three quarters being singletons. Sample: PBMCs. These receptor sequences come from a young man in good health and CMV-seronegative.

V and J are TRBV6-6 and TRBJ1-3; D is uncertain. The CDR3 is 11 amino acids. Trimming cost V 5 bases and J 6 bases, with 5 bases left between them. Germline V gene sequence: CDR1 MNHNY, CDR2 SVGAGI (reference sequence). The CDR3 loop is CASSIQNTIYF. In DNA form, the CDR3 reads TGTGCCAGCAGTATCCAAAACACCATATATTTT.

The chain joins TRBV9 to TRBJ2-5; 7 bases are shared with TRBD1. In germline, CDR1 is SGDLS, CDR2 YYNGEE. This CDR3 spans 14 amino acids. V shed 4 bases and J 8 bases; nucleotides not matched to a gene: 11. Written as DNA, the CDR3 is TGTGCCAGCAGCCCCCTCGGACAGGAGGACACCCAGTACTTC. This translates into CASSPLGQEDTQYF.

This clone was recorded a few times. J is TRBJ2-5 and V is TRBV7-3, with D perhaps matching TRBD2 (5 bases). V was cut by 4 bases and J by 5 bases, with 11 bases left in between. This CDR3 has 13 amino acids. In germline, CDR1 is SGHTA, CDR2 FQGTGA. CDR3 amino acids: CASSSPGGETQYF. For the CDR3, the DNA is TGTGCCAGCAGCTCCCCGGGCGGGGAGACCCAGTACTTC. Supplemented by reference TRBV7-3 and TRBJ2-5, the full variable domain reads GAGVSQTPSNKVTEKGKYVELRCDPISGHTALYWYRQSLGQGPEFLIYFQGTGAADDSGLPNDRFFAVRPEGSVSTLKIQRTERGDSAVYLCASSSPGGETQYFGPGTRLLVL.

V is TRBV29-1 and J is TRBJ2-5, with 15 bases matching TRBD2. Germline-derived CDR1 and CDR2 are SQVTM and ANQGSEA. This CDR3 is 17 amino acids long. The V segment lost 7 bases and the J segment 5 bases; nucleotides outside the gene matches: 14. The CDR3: CSAWGLAGGEQRETQYF. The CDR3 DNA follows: TGCAGCGCCTGGGGACTAGCGGGAGGAGAGCAACGGGAGACCCAGTACTTC.

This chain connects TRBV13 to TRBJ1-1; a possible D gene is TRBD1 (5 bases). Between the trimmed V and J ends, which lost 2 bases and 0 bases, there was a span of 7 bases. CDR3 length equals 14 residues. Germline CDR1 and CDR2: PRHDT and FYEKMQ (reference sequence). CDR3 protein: CASSLKGMNTEAFF. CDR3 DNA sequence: TGTGCCAGCAGCTTAAAGGGGATGAACACTGAAGCTTTCTTT.

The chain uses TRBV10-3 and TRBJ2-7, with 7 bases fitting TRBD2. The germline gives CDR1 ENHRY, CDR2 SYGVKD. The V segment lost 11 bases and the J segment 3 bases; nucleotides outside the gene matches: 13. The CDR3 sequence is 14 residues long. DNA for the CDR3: TGTGCCTCCCAAGCGGGACCGAAGTTCTACGAGCAGTACTTC. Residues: CASQAGPKFYEQYF.

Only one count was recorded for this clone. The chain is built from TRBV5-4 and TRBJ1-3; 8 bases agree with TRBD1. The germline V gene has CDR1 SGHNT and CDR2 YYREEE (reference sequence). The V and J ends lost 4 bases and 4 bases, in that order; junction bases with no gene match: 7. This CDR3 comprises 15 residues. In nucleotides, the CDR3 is TGTGCCAGCAGCCGAGGGACAGGAGAGGGAAACACCATATATTTT. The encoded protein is CASSRGTGEGNTIYF.

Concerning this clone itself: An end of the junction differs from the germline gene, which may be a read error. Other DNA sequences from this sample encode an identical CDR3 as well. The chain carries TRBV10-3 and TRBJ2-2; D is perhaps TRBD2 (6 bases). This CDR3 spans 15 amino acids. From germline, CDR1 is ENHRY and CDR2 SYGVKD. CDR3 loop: CAISGTGMNTGELFF. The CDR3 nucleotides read TGTGCCATCAGCGGGACTGGAATGAACACCGGAGAGCTGTTTTTT.

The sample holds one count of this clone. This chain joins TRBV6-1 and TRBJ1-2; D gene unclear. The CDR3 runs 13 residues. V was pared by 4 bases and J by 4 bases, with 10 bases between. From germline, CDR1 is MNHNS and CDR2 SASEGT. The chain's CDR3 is CASSGTVSYGYTF. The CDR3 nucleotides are TGTGCCAGCAGTGGAACAGTCAGCTATGGCTACACCTTC.

CDR3 nucleotide sequence: TGTGCCAGCAGCCGCCCCGGGACTGAGAGCATCTACGAGCAGTACTTC. Protein: CASSRPGTESIYEQYF. The genes are TRBV5-4 and TRBJ2-7, with D perhaps TRBD2 (6 bases). Per germline, CDR1 SGHNT and CDR2 YYREEE (reference sequence). V lost 4 bases to trimming and J lost 3 bases, with 20 bases between them. The CDR3 sequence is 16 residues long.

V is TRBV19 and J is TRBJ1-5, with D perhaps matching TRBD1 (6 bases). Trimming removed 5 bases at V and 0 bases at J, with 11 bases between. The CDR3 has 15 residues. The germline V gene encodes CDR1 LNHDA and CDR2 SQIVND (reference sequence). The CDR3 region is CASSVGAYSNQPQHF. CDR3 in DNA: TGTGCCAGTAGTGTGGGGGCTTATAGCAATCAGCCCCAGCATTTT.

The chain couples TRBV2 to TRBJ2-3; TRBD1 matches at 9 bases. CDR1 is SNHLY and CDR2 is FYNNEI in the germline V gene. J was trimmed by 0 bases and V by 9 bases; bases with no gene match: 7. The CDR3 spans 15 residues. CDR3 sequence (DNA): TGTGCCAGAGAACCGGGACAGGGAAGCACAGATACGCAGTATTTT. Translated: CAREPGQGSTDTQYF.

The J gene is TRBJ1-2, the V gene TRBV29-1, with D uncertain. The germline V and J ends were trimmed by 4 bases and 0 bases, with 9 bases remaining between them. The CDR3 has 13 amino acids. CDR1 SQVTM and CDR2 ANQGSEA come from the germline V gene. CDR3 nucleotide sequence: TGCAGCGTTGGGCGGGCGGCTAACTATGGCTACACCTTC. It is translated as CSVGRAANYGYTF.

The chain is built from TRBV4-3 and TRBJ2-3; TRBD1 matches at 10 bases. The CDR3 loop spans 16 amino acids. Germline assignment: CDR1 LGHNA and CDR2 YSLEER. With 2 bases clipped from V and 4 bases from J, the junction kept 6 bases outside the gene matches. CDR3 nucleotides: TGCGCCAGCAGCCAATTCACCGGGACAGGGGCAGATACGCAGTATTTT. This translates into CASSQFTGTGADTQYF.

The CDR3 nucleotides are TGTGCCAGCTGCTTGGGACTAGGAGAGACCCAGTACTTC. Amino acids: CASCLGLGETQYF. V is TRBV9 and J is TRBJ2-5; 8 positions match TRBD2. Germline loops: CDR1 SGDLS, CDR2 YYNGEE. There are 13 residues in the CDR3. V gave up 7 bases and J gave up 4 bases; unmatched junction bases: 6.

As DNA, the CDR3 is TGTGCCAGCAGTTACAGGGGGAGTACTGAAGCTTTCTTT. Amino acid sequence: CASSYRGSTEAFF. The chain employs TRBV6-6 and TRBJ1-1, with D tentatively TRBD1 (6 bases). V gave up 2 bases and J gave up 5 bases, with 9 bases separating them. The CDR3 covers 13 residues. CDR1 MNHNY and CDR2 SVGAGI come from the germline V gene (reference sequence).

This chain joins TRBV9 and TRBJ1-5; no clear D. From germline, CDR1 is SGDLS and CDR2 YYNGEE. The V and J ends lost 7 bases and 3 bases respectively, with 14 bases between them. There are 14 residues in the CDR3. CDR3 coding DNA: TGTGCCAGCTCCCCCGGTACCTTCAATCAGCCCCAGCATTTT. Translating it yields CASSPGTFNQPQHF.

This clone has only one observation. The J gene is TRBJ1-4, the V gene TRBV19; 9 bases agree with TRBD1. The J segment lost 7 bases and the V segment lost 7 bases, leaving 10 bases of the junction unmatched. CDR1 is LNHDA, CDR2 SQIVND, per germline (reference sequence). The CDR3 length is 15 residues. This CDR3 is CASTPQGALGEKLFF. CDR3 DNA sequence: TGTGCCAGTACCCCACAGGGGGCCTTAGGTGAAAAACTGTTTTTT.

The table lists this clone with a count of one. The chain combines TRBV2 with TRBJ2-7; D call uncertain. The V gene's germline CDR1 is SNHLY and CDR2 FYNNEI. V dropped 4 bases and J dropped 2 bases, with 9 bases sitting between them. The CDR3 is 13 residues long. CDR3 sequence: CASSVIAAYEQYF. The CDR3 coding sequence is TGTGCCAGCAGTGTCATTGCAGCCTACGAGCAGTACTTC.

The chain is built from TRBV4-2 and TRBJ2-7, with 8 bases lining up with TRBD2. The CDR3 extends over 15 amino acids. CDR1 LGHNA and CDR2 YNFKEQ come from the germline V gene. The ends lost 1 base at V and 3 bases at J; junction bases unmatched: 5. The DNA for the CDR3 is TGTGCCAGCAGCCAAGTAACGGGAGGGGGCTACGAGCAGTACTTC. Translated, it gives CASSQVTGGGYEQYF.

This CDR3 reads CASSWAWDTEAFF. In DNA form, the CDR3 reads TGTGCCAGCAGCTGGGCCTGGGACACTGAAGCTTTCTTT. J is TRBJ1-1 and V is TRBV5-6; unclear D gene. Trimming removed 3 bases from V and 3 bases from J, with 9 bases in between. This CDR3 is 13 amino acids long. Germline values: CDR1 SGHDT, CDR2 YYEEEE.

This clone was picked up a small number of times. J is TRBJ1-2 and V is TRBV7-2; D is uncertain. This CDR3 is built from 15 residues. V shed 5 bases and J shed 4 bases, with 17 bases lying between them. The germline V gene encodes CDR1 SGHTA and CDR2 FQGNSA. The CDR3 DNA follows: TGTGCCAGCAGCCCCCTATTCCAGGAACGCTATGGCTACACCTTC. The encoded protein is CASSPLFQERYGYTF.

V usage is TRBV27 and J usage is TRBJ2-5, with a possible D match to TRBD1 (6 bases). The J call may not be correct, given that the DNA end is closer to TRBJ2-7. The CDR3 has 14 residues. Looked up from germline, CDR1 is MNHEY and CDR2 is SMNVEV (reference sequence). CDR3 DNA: TGTGCCAGCAGAGCTGGACAGTTCCCCTACGAGCAGTACTTC. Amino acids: CASRAGQFPYEQYF.

CDR3 DNA: TGTGCCAGCAGCTTAGGACTAGCGGGACCTAGGGGGCAAGAGACCCAGTACTTC. Encoded protein: CASSLGLAGPRGQETQYF. The chain is built from TRBV7-8 and TRBJ2-5, with TRBD2 identical over 11 bases. The V segment lost 1 base and the J segment 2 bases; nucleotides outside the gene matches: 9. Per germline, CDR1 SGHVS and CDR2 FQNEAQ. The CDR3 extends over 18 amino acids. Drawing the rest from reference TRBV7-8 and TRBJ2-5, the complete variable domain is GAGVSQSPRYKVAKRGQDVALRCDPISGHVSLFWYQQALGQGPEFLTYFQNEAQLDKSGLPSDRFFAERPEGSVSTLKIQRTQQEDSAVYLCASSLGLAGPRGQETQYFGPGTRLLVL.

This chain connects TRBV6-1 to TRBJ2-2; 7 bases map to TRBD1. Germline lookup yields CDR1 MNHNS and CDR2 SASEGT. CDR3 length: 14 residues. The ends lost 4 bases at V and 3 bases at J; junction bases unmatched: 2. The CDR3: CASSADRYTGELFF. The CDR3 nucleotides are TGTGCCAGCAGTGCGGACAGGTACACCGGGGAGCTGTTTTTT.

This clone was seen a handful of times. The chain's CDR3 is CASSFRSSGSWADTQYF. In DNA form, the CDR3 reads TGTGCCAGCAGCTTTAGGTCTAGCGGGAGTTGGGCAGATACGCAGTATTTT. The V call is TRBV7-9, the J call TRBJ2-3; TRBD2 matches 10 bases. V was pared by 3 bases and J by 4 bases, with 10 bases of the junction left unmatched. Germline CDR1 and CDR2: SEHNR and FQNEAQ (reference sequence). The CDR3 has 17 residues.

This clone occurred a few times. Here the CDR3 reads CASSFKGLEQYF. In DNA, the CDR3 is TGTGCCAGCAGCTTCAAGGGGCTCGAGCAGTACTTC. The chain has TRBV7-2 and TRBJ2-7; possible D gene TRBD1, 5 bases. CDR1 and CDR2 from the germline V gene are SGHTA and FQGNSA. Trimming removed 3 bases at V and 6 bases at J, with 9 bases between. CDR3 length: 12 amino acids.